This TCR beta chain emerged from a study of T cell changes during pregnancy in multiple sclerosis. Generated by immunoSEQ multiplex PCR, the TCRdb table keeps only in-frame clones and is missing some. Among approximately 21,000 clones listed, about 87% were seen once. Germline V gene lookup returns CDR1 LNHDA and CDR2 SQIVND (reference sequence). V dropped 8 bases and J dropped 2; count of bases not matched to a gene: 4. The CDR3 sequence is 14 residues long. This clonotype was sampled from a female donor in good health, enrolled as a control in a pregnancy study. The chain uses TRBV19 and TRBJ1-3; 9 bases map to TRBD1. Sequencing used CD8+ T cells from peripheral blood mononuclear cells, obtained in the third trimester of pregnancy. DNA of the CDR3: TGTGCCAGTGCTTGGACAGGGGCTGGAAACACCATATATTTT. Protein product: CASAWTGAGNTIYF.